This TCR beta chain was profiled in a study of blood T cells in healthy people across ages. It was with a sample-barcoded 5' primer and a J-beta primer mix that a second PCR of roughly 7 to 12 cycles was run. At least 2.5 million CDR3-containing paired-end reads were obtained per sample. TCRdb reprocessed the 5' RACE reads with MiXCR, giving one entry per CDR3 protein. The sample consists of around 1,600,000 distinct CDR3 sequences, 42% of them appearing once. Trimming cost V 1 base and J 3 bases; bases outside gene matches: 12. This CDR3 comprises 18 residues. CDR1 GTSNPN and CDR2 SVGIG come from the germline V gene (reference sequence). Russia was home to the donors, healthy Caucasian individuals aged roughly 6 to 95. They isolated at least 6 million PBMCs from each sample.

The chain uses TRBV30 and TRBJ2-6; 7 bases are shared with TRBD1. The specimen sequenced was blood. The TCR was taken from a woman aged 18 to 35 in good health. The CDR3 sequence: CAWSGPTGNLYGANVLTF. The CDR3 nucleotides read TGTGCCTGGAGTGGACCGACAGGGAATCTGTATGGGGCCAACGTCCTGACTTTC.